These 11 T cell receptor beta chains share one sample of origin, sequenced in a study of human versus mouse CDR3 diversity and MHC coevolution. The data were produced by immunoSEQ multiplex PCR, yet TCRdb's version contains in-frame clones alone and is incomplete. The data contain about 80,000 clones, just over 90% of them singletons. What was sequenced was naive CD4+ T cells from blood. The subset: CD45RO-negative CD62L-positive naive CD4 T cells. The receptors originated from a person aged 30-69 years in good health.

This clone was detected once. This chain uses TRBV7-8 with TRBJ1-1, with D possibly TRBD1 on 6 matching bases. The germline V and J ends were trimmed by 5 bases and 4 bases, with 14 bases remaining between them. This CDR3 contains 14 residues. Germline lookup yields CDR1 SGHVS and CDR2 FQNEAQ. In DNA form, the CDR3 reads TGTGCCAGCAGCCCGGCGGGGGGGCGCACTGAAGCTTTCTTT. Its protein is CASSPAGGRTEAFF.

The chain combines TRBV29-1 with TRBJ1-4; 11 bases are shared with TRBD1. J was trimmed by 10 bases and V by 0 bases; bases with no gene match: 7. The length of the CDR3 is 15 residues. CDR1 and CDR2 (germline): SQVTM, ANQGSEA. The CDR3 is CSVEDQRTGGGKLFF. CDR3 nucleotide sequence: TGCAGCGTTGAAGATCAAAGGACAGGGGGCGGAAAACTGTTTTTT.

The chain carries TRBV6-5 and TRBJ2-7; D gene uncertain. The germline V gene encodes CDR1 MNHEY and CDR2 SVGAGI. V was cut by 5 bases and J by 2 bases, with 13 bases left in between. This CDR3 spans 14 amino acids. The chain's CDR3 is CASSEQQWAYEQYF. The CDR3 coding sequence is TGTGCCAGCAGTGAACAACAGTGGGCCTACGAGCAGTACTTC.

The CDR3 here is CASGPPGQIGTYGYTF. The CDR3 nucleotides are TGTGCTAGTGGTCCCCCGGGACAGATTGGGACCTATGGCTACACCTTC. The genes are TRBV12-5 and TRBJ1-2, with 7 nucleotides matching TRBD1. CDR3 length: 16 amino acids. The trim removed 5 bases at V and 4 bases at J, leaving 13 bases unmatched. The germline gives CDR1 LGHNT, CDR2 FRNRAP.

This rearrangement joins TRBV29-1 to TRBJ1-3; TRBD1 might be the D (5 bases). The CDR3 extends over 14 amino acids. Germline V gives CDR1 SQVTM, CDR2 ANQGSEA. The V and J ends lost 2 bases and 9 bases respectively, with 17 bases between them. The CDR3 protein is CSVELGSRRGTIYF. CDR3 nucleotides: TGCAGCGTTGAACTGGGGAGTAGGAGGGGCACCATATATTTT.

This clone is a singleton in its sample. This chain connects TRBV30 to TRBJ2-7, with D maybe TRBD1 (8 bases). CDR1 and CDR2 from the germline V gene are GTSNPN and SVGIG (reference sequence). The CDR3 has 13 residues. Trimming removed 4 bases from V and 4 bases from J, with 14 bases in between. The CDR3 is CAWTIQGGYEQYF. As DNA, the CDR3 is TGTGCCTGGACCATACAGGGGGGGTACGAGCAGTACTTC.

This chain uses TRBV30 with TRBJ2-7; 15 bases line up with TRBD2. Germline CDR1 and CDR2: GTSNPN and SVGIG (reference sequence). Germline trimming cut 5 bases from V and 7 bases from J; bases unmatched to any gene: 3. The CDR3 runs to 13 residues. For the CDR3, the DNA is TGTGCCTGGGGACTAGCGGGAGGGGGTGAGCAGTACTTC. Its protein product is CAWGLAGGGEQYF.

The chain uses TRBV11-2 and TRBJ2-1; 10 nucleotides match TRBD2. J gave up 6 bases and V 5 bases, and 10 bases lay outside the gene matches. CDR3 length equals 16 residues. Germline CDR1 SGHAT, CDR2 FQNNGV. The CDR3 DNA is TGTGCCAGCAGCCCTACCGGGACTAGCGTTCCCAATGAGCAGTTCTTC. It specifies CASSPTGTSVPNEQFF.

This chain's CDR3 is CASSYDRGRGDEQFF. In DNA, the CDR3 is TGTGCCAGCAGCTACGACAGGGGGCGCGGTGATGAGCAGTTCTTC. The chain employs TRBV11-1 and TRBJ2-1; 10 nucleotides line up with TRBD1. The CDR3 sequence is 15 residues long. Germline V gene sequence: CDR1 SGHAT, CDR2 FQDESV (reference sequence). V shed 4 bases, J shed 8 bases, and the junction held 8 bases outside the gene matches. Complete variable domain (other parts from reference TRBV11-1 and TRBJ2-1): EAEVAQSPRYKITEKSQAVAFWCDPISGHATLYWYRQILGQGPELLVQFQDESVVDDSQLPKDRFSAERLKGVDSTLKIQPAELGDSAMYLCASSYDRGRGDEQFFGPGTRLTVL.

This chain links TRBV20-1 with TRBJ2-7, with 8 bases lining up with TRBD1. The CDR3 length is 11 residues. Germline-derived CDR1 and CDR2 are DFQATT and SNEGSKA (reference sequence). Germline trimming cut 3 bases from V and 5 bases from J; bases unmatched to any gene: 0. CDR3 sequence reads: CSARDRDEQYF. The CDR3 bases are TGCAGTGCTAGGGACAGGGACGAGCAGTACTTC.

J is TRBJ1-1 and V is TRBV18; no definite D call. Between the trimmed V and J ends, which lost 1 base and 1 base, there was a span of 10 bases. Germline CDR1 reads KGHSH; CDR2 reads LQKENI. This CDR3 spans 15 amino acids. CDR3 bases: TGTGCCAGCTCACCACGCAGAGGGCAGAACACTGAAGCTTTCTTT. Protein sequence: CASSPRRGQNTEAFF.